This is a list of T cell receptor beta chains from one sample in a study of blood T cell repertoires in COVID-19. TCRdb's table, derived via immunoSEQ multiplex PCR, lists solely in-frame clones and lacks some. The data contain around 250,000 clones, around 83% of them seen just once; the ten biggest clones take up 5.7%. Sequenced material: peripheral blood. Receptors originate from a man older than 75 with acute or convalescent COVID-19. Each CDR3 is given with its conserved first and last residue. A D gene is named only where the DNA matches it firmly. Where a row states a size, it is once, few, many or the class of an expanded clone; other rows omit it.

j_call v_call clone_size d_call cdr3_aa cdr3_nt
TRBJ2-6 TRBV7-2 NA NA CASSLIARTSSGANVLTF TGTGCCAGCAGCTTAATTGCTAGAACCTCCTCTGGGGCCAACGTCCTGACTTTC
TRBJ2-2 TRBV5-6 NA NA CASSLIVSGSNTGELFF TGTGCCAGCAGCTTGATAGTTTCGGGTTCGAACACCGGGGAGCTGTTTTTT
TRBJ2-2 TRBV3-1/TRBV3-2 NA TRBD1 CASRGTGGELFF TGTGCCAGCAGAGGGACAGGAGGGGAGCTGTTTTTT
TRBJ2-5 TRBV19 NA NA CASSIVVGKDQETQYF TGTGCCAGTAGTATCGTTGTCGGGAAGGATCAAGAGACCCAGTACTTC
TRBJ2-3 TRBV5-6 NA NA CASSDTGLGKDTQYF TGTGCCAGCAGCGACACAGGGTTGGGTAAAGATACGCAGTATTTT
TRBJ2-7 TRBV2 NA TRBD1 CASDDRGLGEQYF TGTGCCAGCGATGACAGGGGGCTGGGGGAGCAGTACTTC
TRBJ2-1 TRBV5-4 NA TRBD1 CASSLATRGPNEQFF TGTGCCAGCAGCTTGGCAACGAGGGGGCCCAATGAGCAGTTCTTC
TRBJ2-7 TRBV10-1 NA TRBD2 CATIQPKGLAGINYEQYF TGCGCCACTATACAACCGAAGGGACTAGCGGGGATCAACTACGAGCAGTACTTC
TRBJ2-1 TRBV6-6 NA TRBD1 CASSYLDRGYNEQFF TGTGCCAGCAGTTACTTGGACAGGGGTTACAATGAGCAGTTCTTC
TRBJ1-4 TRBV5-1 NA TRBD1 CASSLGQGPEKLFF TGCGCCAGCAGCTTGGGACAGGGTCCAGAAAAACTGTTTTTT
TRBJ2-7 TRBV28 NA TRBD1 CASSKQGVTYEQYF TGTGCCAGCAGTAAACAGGGGGTGACCTACGAGCAGTACTTC
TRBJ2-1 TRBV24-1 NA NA CATSDFMREQFF TGTGCCACCAGTGATTTTATGAGGGAGCAGTTCTTC
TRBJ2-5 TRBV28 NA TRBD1 CASRQTGLETQYF TGTGCCAGCAGGCAGACAGGGTTAGAGACCCAGTACTTC
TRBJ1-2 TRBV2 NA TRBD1 CASSLDRGWGGYTF TGTGCCAGCAGTTTAGACAGGGGCTGGGGTGGCTACACCTTC
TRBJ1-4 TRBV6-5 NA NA CASSQTRNEKLFF TGTGCCAGCAGTCAAACTCGAAATGAAAAACTGTTTTTT
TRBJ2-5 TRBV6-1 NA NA CASSDPPGSGYF TGTGCCAGCAGTGACCCGCCGGGGTCGGGGTACTTC
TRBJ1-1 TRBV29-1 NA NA CSVTGNTEAFF TGCAGCGTTACAGGGAACACTGAAGCTTTCTTT
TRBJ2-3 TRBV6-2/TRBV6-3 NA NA CASSYQGTDTQYF TGTGCCAGCAGTTACCAGGGCACAGATACGCAGTATTTT
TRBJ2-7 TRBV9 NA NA CASSVNPGGGEQYF TGTGCCAGCAGCGTAAATCCGGGGGGCGGCGAGCAGTACTTC
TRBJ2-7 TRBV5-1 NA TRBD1 CASSGGTGLGEQYF TGCGCCAGCAGCGGAGGGACAGGGCTGGGCGAGCAGTACTTC
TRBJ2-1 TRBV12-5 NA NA CASGLGQASSYNEQFF TGTGCTAGTGGTTTGGGACAGGCGAGCTCCTACAATGAGCAGTTCTTC
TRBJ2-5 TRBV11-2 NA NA CASSPRGETQYF TGTGCCAGCAGCCCCCGGGGGGAGACCCAGTACTTC
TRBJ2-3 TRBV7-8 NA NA CASSFRTTQDTQYF TGTGCCAGCAGCTTTAGGACAACACAGGATACGCAGTATTTT
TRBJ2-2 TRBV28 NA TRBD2 CASSLAGRGTGELFF TGTGCCAGCAGCCTAGCGGGGCGCGGCACCGGGGAGCTGTTTTTT
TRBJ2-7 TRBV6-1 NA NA CASSVATGRVEYEQYF TGTGCCAGCAGTGTAGCCACCGGGCGGGTGGAATACGAGCAGTACTTC
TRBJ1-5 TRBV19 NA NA CASSSPSRGDNQPQHF TGTGCCAGTAGTAGCCCGTCCAGGGGCGACAATCAGCCCCAGCATTTT
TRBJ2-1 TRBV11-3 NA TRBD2 CASSFTGTSGRGEQFF TGTGCCAGCAGCTTCACCGGGACTAGCGGGAGGGGTGAGCAGTTCTTC
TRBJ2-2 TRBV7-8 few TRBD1 CASSARPGQGTGELFF TGTGCCAGCAGCGCTCGGCCGGGACAGGGAACCGGGGAGCTGTTTTTT
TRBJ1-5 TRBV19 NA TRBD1 CASRDRGLGSNQPQHF TGTGCCAGCCGGGACAGGGGATTGGGAAGCAATCAGCCCCAGCATTTT
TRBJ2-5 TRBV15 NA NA CATSRDSAGRHETQYF TGTGCCACCAGCAGAGATTCGGCGGGGAGGCACGAGACCCAGTACTTC
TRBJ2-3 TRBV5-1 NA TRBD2 CASSPGTSGHTQYF TGCGCCAGCAGCCCCGGGACTAGCGGGCATACGCAGTATTTT
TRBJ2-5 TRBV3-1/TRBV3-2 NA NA CASGSGRRETQYF TGTGCCAGCGGCTCAGGGAGGAGGGAGACCCAGTACTTC
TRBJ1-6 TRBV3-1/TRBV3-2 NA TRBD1 CASTLGQGTSPLHF TGTGCCAGCACCCTCGGACAGGGGACTTCACCCCTCCACTTT
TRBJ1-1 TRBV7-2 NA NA CASSLVGGGYTEAFF TGTGCCAGCAGCTTAGTAGGGGGAGGGTACACTGAAGCTTTCTTT
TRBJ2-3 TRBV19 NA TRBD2 CASSFSGTSVKDTQYF TGTGCCAGTAGCTTTTCCGGGACTAGCGTAAAGGATACGCAGTATTTT
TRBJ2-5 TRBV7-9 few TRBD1 CASSLVPGGMETQYF TGTGCCAGCAGCTTAGTCCCAGGGGGCATGGAGACCCAGTACTTC
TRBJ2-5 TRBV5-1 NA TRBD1 CASSLRGMGSGTGPQETQYF TGCGCCAGCAGCTTGCGCGGTATGGGGTCCGGGACAGGGCCCCAAGAGACCCAGTACTTC
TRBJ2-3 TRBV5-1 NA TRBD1 CASTQQGAGSTDTQYF TGCGCCAGCACCCAACAGGGGGCCGGTAGCACAGATACGCAGTATTTT
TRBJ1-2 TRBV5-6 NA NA CASSLSRVGGYGYTF TGTGCCAGCAGCTTGTCTAGGGTAGGAGGCTATGGCTACACCTTC
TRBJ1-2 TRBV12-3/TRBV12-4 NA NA CASSAGKLYGYTF TGTGCCAGCAGCGCGGGAAAACTCTATGGCTACACCTTC
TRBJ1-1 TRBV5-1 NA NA CASGGGLFNTEAFF TGCGCCAGCGGGGGGGGCCTATTCAACACTGAAGCTTTCTTT
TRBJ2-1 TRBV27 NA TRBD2 CASSLNGLAGDYNEQFF TGTGCCAGCAGTTTGAATGGACTAGCGGGAGACTACAATGAGCAGTTCTTC
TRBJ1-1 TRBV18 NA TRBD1 CASSPSTGVNTEAFF TGTGCCAGCTCACCATCAACAGGGGTGAACACTGAAGCTTTCTTT
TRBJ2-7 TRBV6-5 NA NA CASRTSRGSSYEQYF TGTGCCAGCAGGACCTCTAGGGGGTCAAGCTACGAGCAGTACTTC